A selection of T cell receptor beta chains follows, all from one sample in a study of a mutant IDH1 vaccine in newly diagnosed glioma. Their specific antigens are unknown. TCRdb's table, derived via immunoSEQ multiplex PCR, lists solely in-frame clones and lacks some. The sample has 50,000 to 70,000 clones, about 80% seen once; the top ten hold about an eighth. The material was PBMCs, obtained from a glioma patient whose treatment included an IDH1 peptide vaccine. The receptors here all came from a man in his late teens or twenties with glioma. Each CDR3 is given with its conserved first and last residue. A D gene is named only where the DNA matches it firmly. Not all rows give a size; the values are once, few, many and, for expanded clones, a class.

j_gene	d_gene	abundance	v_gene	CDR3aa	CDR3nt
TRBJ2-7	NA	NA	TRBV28	CASSLLGGAAYEQYF	TGTGCCAGCAGTTTATTAGGGGGGGCGGCCTACGAGCAGTACTTC
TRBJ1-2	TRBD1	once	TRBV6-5	CASSYGQGVYDGYTF	TGTGCCAGCAGTTACGGGCAGGGGGTCTACGATGGCTACACCTTC
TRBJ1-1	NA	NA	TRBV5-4	CASSLGGGLTEAFF	TGTGCCAGCAGCTTGGGAGGGGGGTTGACTGAAGCTTTCTTT
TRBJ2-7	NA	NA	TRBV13	CASSSVGSPYEQYF	TGTGCCAGCAGTAGCGTCGGCTCCCCCTACGAGCAGTACTTC
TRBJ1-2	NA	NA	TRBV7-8	CASSSQEARAKGYTF	TGTGCCAGCAGCTCCCAGGAGGCTAGGGCGAAGGGCTACACCTTC
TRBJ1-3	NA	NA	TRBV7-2	CASSLILGNTIYF	TGTGCCAGCAGCCTAATCCTTGGAAACACCATATATTTT
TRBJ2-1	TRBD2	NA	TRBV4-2	CASSQGGLAGAYNEQFF	TGTGCCAGCAGCCAAGGTGGACTAGCGGGAGCCTACAATGAGCAGTTCTTC
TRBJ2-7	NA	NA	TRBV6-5	CASSYSRDIYEQYF	TGTGCCAGCAGTTACTCGAGAGACATCTACGAGCAGTACTTC
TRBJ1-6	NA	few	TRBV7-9	CASSYPGTNYNSPLHF	TGTGCCAGCAGCTACCCCGGGACAAACTATAATTCACCCCTCCACTTT
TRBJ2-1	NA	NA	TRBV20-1	CSATGIHEQFF	TGCAGTGCTACAGGGATCCATGAGCAGTTCTTC
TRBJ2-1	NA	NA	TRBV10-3	CAISGGKVRGTREQFF	TGTGCCATCAGTGGGGGAAAGGTGAGGGGAACGCGCGAGCAGTTCTTC
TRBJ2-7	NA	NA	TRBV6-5	CASSPLAGQYEQYF	TGTGCCAGCAGTCCCTTGGCGGGGCAATACGAGCAGTACTTC
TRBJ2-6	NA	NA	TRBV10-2	CASIQERAGSGANVLTF	TGCGCCAGCATTCAGGAGAGAGCTGGGTCTGGGGCCAACGTCCTGACTTTC
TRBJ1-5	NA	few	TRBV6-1	CSYGEGSGNQPQHF	TGCTCTTACGGGGAGGGCTCCGGCAATCAGCCCCAGCATTTT
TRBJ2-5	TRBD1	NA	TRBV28	CASNLRDRVGETQYF	TGTGCCAGCAACCTCCGGGACAGGGTAGGAGAGACCCAGTACTTC
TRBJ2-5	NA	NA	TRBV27	CASSLKGPIGETQYF	TGTGCCAGCAGTTTAAAGGGACCGATCGGAGAGACCCAGTACTTC
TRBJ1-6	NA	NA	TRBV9	CASSAGLLETYNSPLHF	TGTGCCAGCAGCGCCGGACTCCTCGAAACCTATAATTCACCCCTCCACTTT
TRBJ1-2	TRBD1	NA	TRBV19	CASKRDSPSADYGYTF	TGTGCCAGTAAACGGGACAGCCCCTCGGCGGACTATGGCTACACCTTC
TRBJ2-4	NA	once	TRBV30	CAWKEGRLAKNIQYF	TGTGCCTGGAAGGAGGGACGTCTAGCCAAAAACATTCAGTACTTC
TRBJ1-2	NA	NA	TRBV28	CASSPDRLYGYTF	TGTGCCAGCAGCCCCGACAGACTCTATGGCTACACCTTC
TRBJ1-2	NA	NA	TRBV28	CASSLLHGYTF	TGTGCCAGCAGTCTACTGCATGGCTACACCTTC
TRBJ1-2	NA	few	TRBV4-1	CASSQDLGGNYGYTF	TGCGCCAGCAGCCAAGATTTAGGGGGAAACTATGGCTACACCTTC
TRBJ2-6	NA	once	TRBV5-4	CASQLQGGSGANVLTF	TGTGCCAGCCAATTACAGGGGGGGTCTGGGGCCAACGTCCTGACTTTC
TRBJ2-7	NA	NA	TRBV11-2	CATLADNSYEQYF	TGTGCCACTCTCGCCGACAACTCCTACGAGCAGTACTTC
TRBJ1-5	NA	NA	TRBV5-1	CASSLGGLSHQPQHF	TGCGCCAGCAGCCTGGGGGGGCTGTCGCATCAGCCCCAGCATTTT
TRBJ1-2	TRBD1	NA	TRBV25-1	CASSESLQGAFTF	TGTGCCAGCAGTGAATCGCTTCAGGGGGCCTTCACCTTC
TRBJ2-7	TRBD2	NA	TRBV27	CASSPGAGGIDYEQYF	TGTGCCAGCTCCCCAGGAGCGGGAGGAATCGACTACGAGCAGTACTTC
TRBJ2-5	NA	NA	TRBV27	CASSLYWGGETQYF	TGTGCCAGCAGTTTATATTGGGGGGGCGAGACCCAGTACTTC
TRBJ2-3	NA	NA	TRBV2	CASRGSGDTNTQYF	TGTGCCAGCAGGGGCAGCGGGGACACGAATACGCAGTATTTT
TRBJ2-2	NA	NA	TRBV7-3	CASSSSRGELFF	TGTGCCAGCAGCTCCTCCCGGGGGGAGCTGTTTTTT
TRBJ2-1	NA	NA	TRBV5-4	CASSLGREREQFF	TGTGCCAGCAGCTTGGGTCGAGAGCGTGAGCAGTTCTTC
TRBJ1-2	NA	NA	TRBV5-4	CASTRGLVGYGYTF	TGTGCCAGCACCCGAGGTTTGGTCGGCTATGGCTACACCTTC